This T cell receptor beta chain was profiled in a study of control samples from healthy donors and cancer patients. Germline V gene lookup returns CDR1 LGHNA and CDR2 YNFKEQ. Trimming cost V 0 bases and J 3 bases, with 9 bases left between them. This CDR3 contains 15 residues. Using immunoSEQ multiplex PCR, the repertoire was profiled, and TCRdb retains in-frame clones only, with some absent. Of tens of thousands of clones listed, roughly 93% are singletons. The specimen was PBMCs. The rearrangement links TRBV4-2 to TRBJ2-1; maybe TRBD1 (5 bases). This receptor was taken from a woman aged 40 to 50 with lung cancer. This CDR3 is CASSQDLTDYNEQFF. DNA of the CDR3: TGTGCCAGCAGCCAAGATCTGACAGACTACAATGAGCAGTTCTTC.